The 29 T cell receptor beta chains in this list originate from one sample, sequenced in a study of CD8 T cells in ankylosing spondylitis. TCRdb processed the 5' RACE reads anew with MiXCR; each CDR3 protein has one entry. The sample holds approximately 260,000 distinct CDR3 sequences, around 9.1% seen once. The sample consisted of blood, either unsorted or a sorted T cell fraction (not recorded which). The receptors were gathered from a male donor with ankylosing spondylitis or in good health (not recorded which).

This clonotype was counted at least ten times. The J gene is TRBJ2-1, the V gene TRBV11-2; D is unclear. The CDR3 has 15 residues. V was pared by 8 bases and J by 1 base, with 15 bases between. CDR1 and CDR2 (germline): SGHAT, FQNNGV. DNA of the CDR3: TGTGCCAGCGCGGTCAACTTGGGTTCCTACAATGAGCAGTTCTTC. It translates to CASAVNLGSYNEQFF.

The table lists this clonotype with many counts. The V and J genes are TRBV7-9 and TRBJ2-2; possible D gene TRBD2, 5 bases. The germline CDR1 and CDR2 sequences are SEHNR and FQNEAQ (reference sequence). V shed 0 bases and J shed 4 bases, with 6 bases lying between them. The length of the CDR3 is 14 residues. CDR3: CASSLAGATGELFF. The DNA of the CDR3 is TGTGCCAGCAGCTTAGCGGGAGCCACCGGGGAGCTGTTTTTT.

This clonotype was seen many times. The chain recombines TRBV19 with TRBJ1-4; D uncertain. CDR1 LNHDA and CDR2 SQIVND come from the germline V gene (reference sequence). This CDR3 is 12 amino acids long. Trimming pared 6 bases from V and 6 bases from J, leaving 8 bases between. The CDR3 loop reads CASRGRDEKLFF. CDR3 coding DNA: TGTGCCAGTAGAGGACGGGATGAAAAACTGTTTTTT. The variable domain in full, with the rest retrieved from reference TRBV19 and TRBJ1-4, is DGGITQSPKYLFRKEGQNVTLSCEQNLNHDAMYWYRQDPGQGLRLIYYSQIVNDFQKGDIAEGYSVSREKKESFPLTVTSAQKNPTAFYLCASRGRDEKLFFGSGTQLSVL.

This clonotype has at least ten counts. V usage is TRBV19 and J usage is TRBJ2-5; the D gene is possibly TRBD1 (6 bases). V was shortened by 8 bases and J by 2 bases, with 12 bases between the two germline ends. CDR3 length: 13 residues. The germline CDR1 and CDR2 sequences are LNHDA and SQIVND (reference sequence). The CDR3 loop reads CASCRTDQETQYF. The CDR3 nucleotides are TGTGCCAGTTGCCGGACAGATCAAGAGACCCAGTACTTC.

At least ten counts were recorded for this clonotype. The chain joins TRBV29-1 to TRBJ2-2, with D possibly matching TRBD1 (6 bases). Germline V gene lookup returns CDR1 SQVTM and CDR2 ANQGSEA. CDR3 length equals 13 residues. V shed 7 bases and J shed 6 bases, with 15 bases lying between them. The CDR3, as DNA: TGCAGCGCAGGGGACGCACCGTCCGGGGAGCTGTTTTTT. Amino acids: CSAGDAPSGELFF.

This clonotype was picked up a small number of times. CDR3 amino acids: CSASYRDGYTF. The CDR3 DNA sequence: TGCAGTGCTAGTTACAGGGACGGCTACACCTTC. V usage is TRBV20-1 and J usage is TRBJ1-2; a possible D gene is TRBD1 (6 bases). The CDR3 is 11 residues long. CDR1 is DFQATT, CDR2 SNEGSKA, per germline (reference sequence). V lost 3 bases and J 8 bases, leaving 10 bases between the germline ends.

This clonotype was seen repeatedly, ten times or more. This chain connects TRBV20-1 to TRBJ1-1; 7 positions agree with TRBD1. From germline, CDR1 is DFQATT and CDR2 SNEGSKA (reference sequence). CDR3 size: 12 residues. The trim removed 1 base at V and 6 bases at J, leaving 2 bases unmatched. The DNA of the CDR3 is TGCAGTGCTAGAGGGCAGGGGGCTGAAGCTTTCTTT. This sequence encodes CSARGQGAEAFF.

This clonotype was recorded many times. This chain links TRBV7-2 with TRBJ2-1, with a tentative D call TRBD2 (5 bases). Germline V gives CDR1 SGHTA, CDR2 FQGNSA. This CDR3 comprises 13 residues. Trimming stripped 1 base from V and 10 bases from J, with 11 bases between. CDR3 loop: CASSLVRVGEQFF. The CDR3 DNA reads as TGTGCCAGCAGCTTAGTGCGGGTCGGGGAGCAGTTCTTC.

This clonotype was counted ten times or more. The chain combines TRBV7-2 with TRBJ2-7; D unclear. V shed 2 bases and J shed 2 bases, with 7 bases lying between them. The germline gives CDR1 SGHTA, CDR2 FQGNSA. The CDR3 totals 13 residues. DNA for the CDR3: TGTGCCAGCAGCTTACGGACCCCCTACGAGCAGTACTTC. Translated, it gives CASSLRTPYEQYF.

This clonotype was recorded at least ten times. The chain recombines TRBV6-5 with TRBJ1-4, with no clear D. With 0 bases removed from V and 10 bases from J, the gap between germline ends came to 12 bases. CDR1 and CDR2 from the germline V gene are MNHEY and SVGAGI. The CDR3 has 14 residues. CDR3 region: CASSYSEGVGKLFF. CDR3 sequence (DNA): TGTGCCAGCAGTTACTCAGAGGGAGTTGGAAAACTGTTTTTT.

This clonotype was seen ten or more times. The CDR3 here is CASRLAGDYEQYF. CDR3 nucleotide sequence: TGTGCCAGCCGACTAGCGGGAGACTACGAGCAGTACTTC. This chain uses TRBV6-1 with TRBJ2-7; 12 bases are shared with TRBD2. Germline CDR1 is MNHNS and CDR2 is SASEGT. This CDR3 is 13 amino acids long. V gave up 8 bases and J gave up 3 bases; unmatched junction bases: 2.

This clonotype was seen many times. For the CDR3, the DNA is TGTGCCAGCATCCCAGGGGGCGGACTTGGCGCTGAAGCTTTCTTT. Translated: CASIPGGGLGAEAFF. The chain uses TRBV11-1 and TRBJ1-1, with TRBD1 matching 8 bases. With V trimmed by 7 bases and J by 6 bases, 13 bases remained unmatched. The CDR3 is made up of 15 amino acids. Germline V gene data show CDR1 as SGHAT and CDR2 as FQDESV (reference sequence).

This clonotype showed up many times. The chain is built from TRBV7-2 and TRBJ2-2; D may correspond to TRBD1 or TRBD2 (5 bases each). This CDR3 spans 14 amino acids. Germline assignment: CDR1 SGHTA and CDR2 FQGNSA. Trimming shortened V by 4 bases and J by 6 bases, and 12 bases separated the two germline ends. The CDR3 DNA is TGTGCCAGCAGCTGGGACCCGGGTGCCGGGGAGCTGTTTTTT. It is translated as CASSWDPGAGELFF.

The J gene is TRBJ2-7, the V gene TRBV30, with D possibly being TRBD2 (5 bases). The ends were cut back, 0 bases at V and 2 bases at J, with 5 bases in the middle. There are 12 residues in the CDR3. Germline loops: CDR1 GTSNPN, CDR2 SVGIG (reference sequence). CDR3 loop: CAWSVLAYEQYF. Here the CDR3 DNA reads TGTGCCTGGAGTGTACTAGCCTACGAGCAGTACTTC.

This clonotype was seen many times. V and J are TRBV7-2 and TRBJ1-5; D is uncertain. Trimming removed 4 bases from V and 9 bases from J, with 13 bases in between. CDR1 is SGHTA and CDR2 is FQGNSA in the germline V gene. This CDR3 contains 13 residues. CDR3 protein: CASSSLIGRPQHF. For the CDR3, the DNA is TGTGCCAGCAGCTCCCTCATCGGAAGGCCCCAGCATTTT.

This clonotype was picked up a small number of times. The V and J genes are TRBV6-1 and TRBJ2-3; D is tentatively TRBD1 or TRBD2 (5 bases each). V was clipped by 10 bases and J by 7 bases, with 21 bases between them. The CDR3 is 14 amino acids. CDR1 is MNHNS, CDR2 SASEGT, per germline. The CDR3 loop reads CAISPRDLMYTQYF. In DNA form, the CDR3 reads TGTGCCATTAGCCCCCGGGACCTCATGTATACGCAGTATTTT.

In its sample, this clonotype was seen many times. This CDR3 is CASSVTGSSGSTGELFF. As DNA, the CDR3 is TGTGCCAGCAGCGTAACAGGTTCTAGCGGGAGCACCGGGGAGCTGTTTTTT. The V call is TRBV9, the J call TRBJ2-2; 10 positions match TRBD2. J lost 4 bases, V lost 1 base, and 7 bases had no gene match. This CDR3 region has 17 residues. Germline V gene data show CDR1 as SGDLS and CDR2 as YYNGEE.

This clonotype appeared many times. The rearrangement joins TRBV12-3 or TRBV12-4 to TRBJ1-5; D gene unclear. The length of the CDR3 is 13 residues. Trimming took off 6 bases at V and 4 bases at J, with 10 bases between the two ends. The CDR3 reads CASRKTRNQPQHF. The CDR3 DNA follows: TGTGCCAGCAGAAAAACACGGAATCAGCCCCAGCATTTT.

The sample holds many counts of this clonotype. The chain links TRBV19 to TRBJ2-1; 9 nucleotides align to TRBD2. CDR3 length: 16 residues. V shed 5 bases and J 4 bases; nucleotides not matched to a gene: 9. Germline V gene data show CDR1 as LNHDA and CDR2 as SQIVND (reference sequence). Here the CDR3 reads CASSPLAGESYNEQFF. The CDR3 nucleotides are TGTGCCAGTAGTCCATTAGCGGGAGAGTCATACAATGAGCAGTTCTTC.

This clonotype was found many times. This chain joins TRBV7-2 and TRBJ1-1; D might be TRBD1 (5 bases). Germline V gene sequence: CDR1 SGHTA, CDR2 FQGNSA. The CDR3 has 17 amino acids. V lost 1 base to trimming and J lost 4 bases, with 19 bases between them. CDR3 amino acids: CASSLVPQGRMGTEAFF. In nucleotides, the CDR3 is TGTGCCAGCAGCTTAGTCCCCCAGGGACGGATGGGCACTGAAGCTTTCTTT.

This clonotype was found many times. The chain carries TRBV15 and TRBJ1-2; the D is unclear. Trimming left V 0 bases short and J 8 bases short, with 10 bases between. The CDR3 loop spans 13 amino acids. From germline, CDR1 is LNHNV and CDR2 YYDKDF (reference sequence). For the CDR3, the DNA is TGTGCCACCAGCAGAGACCGAGATAAGGGCTACACCTTC. As protein: CATSRDRDKGYTF.

This clonotype was recorded at least ten times. The chain employs TRBV30 and TRBJ2-6, with TRBD1 matching over 9 bases. The ends lost 5 bases at V and 0 bases at J; junction bases unmatched: 5. This CDR3 is built from 16 residues. Per the germline V gene, CDR1 is GTSNPN and CDR2 is SVGIG (reference sequence). For the CDR3, the DNA is TGTGCCTGGGGGGACAGGGTTTACTCTGGGGCCAACGTCCTGACTTTC. Amino acids: CAWGDRVYSGANVLTF.

This clonotype was seen at least ten times. V is TRBV5-1 and J is TRBJ2-2; TRBD1 matches at 8 bases. This CDR3 comprises 16 residues. Germline CDR1 SGHRS, CDR2 YFSETQ. The V and J ends lost 2 bases and 4 bases, in that order; junction bases with no gene match: 7. CDR3 nucleotide sequence: TGCGCCAGCAGCTTCGACAGGGGTATGGGCACCGGGGAGCTGTTTTTT. It is translated as CASSFDRGMGTGELFF.

This clonotype has at least ten counts. V is TRBV6-2 or TRBV6-3 and J is TRBJ1-5; no reliable D call. Trimming removed 2 bases at V and 5 bases at J, with 4 bases between. Germline CDR1 and CDR2: MNHEY and SVGEGT. The CDR3 spans 12 residues. The CDR3 coding sequence is TGTGCCAGCAGTTACGGGCATCAGCCCCAGCATTTT. This translates into CASSYGHQPQHF.

In this sample, this clonotype turned up many times. V gene TRBV3-1 combines with J gene TRBJ1-6; 9 nucleotides match TRBD1. This CDR3 spans 15 amino acids. V was clipped by 4 bases and J by 7 bases; unmatched bases: 5. Germline assignment: CDR1 LGHDT and CDR2 YNNKEL (reference sequence). This chain's CDR3 is CASSLGQGSNSPLHF. In nucleotides, the CDR3 is TGTGCCAGCAGCCTCGGACAGGGGAGCAATTCACCCCTCCACTTT.

With regard to this clonotype: A much larger clone sits a single nucleotide away, making a read error possible. V usage is TRBV6-1 and J usage is TRBJ2-2; TRBD1 is a possible D gene (6 bases). The CDR3 runs to 16 residues. V was pared by 2 bases and J by 4 bases, with 14 bases between. Germline V gene data show CDR1 as MNHNS and CDR2 as SASEGT. The CDR3 nucleotides are TGTGCCAGCAGTGAACTCGGGACACGGACCACCGGGGAGCTGTTTTTT. Translation: CASSELGTRTTGELFF.

The V and J genes are TRBV11-1 and TRBJ2-2, with D perhaps TRBD2 (6 bases). The CDR3 runs 14 residues. V was cut by 2 bases and J by 6 bases, with 10 bases left in between. Germline V gene sequence: CDR1 SGHAT, CDR2 FQDESV (reference sequence). CDR3 protein: CASSLMASAGELFF. The CDR3 DNA follows: TGTGCCAGCAGCTTAATGGCTAGCGCCGGGGAGCTGTTTTTT.

This clonotype was counted at least ten times. V gene TRBV15 combines with J gene TRBJ1-2, with a possible D match to TRBD1 (6 bases). Germline loops: CDR1 LNHNV, CDR2 YYDKDF (reference sequence). V was clipped by 6 bases and J by 7 bases, with 12 bases between them. The CDR3 is made up of 12 amino acids. In DNA form, the CDR3 reads TGTGCCACCAGTCAGAACAGGGTTGGCTACACCTTC. Residues: CATSQNRVGYTF.

Comments on this clonotype: A much larger clone lies a single base off, so this may be a read error. The chain joins TRBV9 to TRBJ2-3; tentative D call: TRBD2 (6 bases). CDR3 length: 15 amino acids. The V and J ends lost 4 bases and 4 bases respectively, with 16 bases between them. Looked up from germline, CDR1 is SGDLS and CDR2 is YYNGEE. The CDR3 loop is CASSSCGAEADTQYF. The CDR3 coding sequence is TGTGCCAGCAGCTCCTGCGGGGCGGAAGCAGATACGCAGTATTTT.